These T cell receptor beta chains were read from a single sample in a study of blood T cell repertoires in COVID-19. Profiling relied on immunoSEQ multiplex PCR, and the TCRdb table lists in-frame clones only, not all of them. The table records 250,000 to 300,000 clones, roughly 91% of them present only once. The material sequenced was peripheral blood. The origin of the receptors is a woman in her thirties with COVID-19, enrolled during active disease. The CDR3 runs from the conserved cysteine through the conserved F or W. The D gene is left open where the match is weak. Some rows mark clone size as missing; the rest say once, few, many or name a class of expanded clone.

clone size	D gene	V gene	J gene	CDR3 DNA	CDR3 protein
-	-	TRBV19	TRBJ2-2	TGTGCCAGCAGGGACACCGGGGAGCTGTTTTTT	CASRDTGELFF
-	-	TRBV12-3/TRBV12-4	TRBJ1-1	TGTGCCAGCGAAGGACAGCTGAACACTGAAGCTTTCTTT	CASEGQLNTEAFF
once	-	TRBV3-1/TRBV3-2	TRBJ1-6	TGTGCCAGCAGCCACCCCAGGGAAGGCTCACCCCTCCACTTT	CASSHPREGSPLHF
-	TRBD2	TRBV11-1	TRBJ2-1	TGTGCCAGCAGCTTAGCTAGCGGGGGCTACAATGAGCAGTTCTTC	CASSLASGGYNEQFF
-	-	TRBV5-4	TRBJ1-3	TGTGCCAGCAGCTTGGATTACTCAACTGGAAACACCATATATTTT	CASSLDYSTGNTIYF
-	-	TRBV5-5	TRBJ2-5	TGTGCCAGCAGCTTTGGGGCAGGGCAAGAGACCCAGTACTTC	CASSFGAGQETQYF
-	-	TRBV4-1	TRBJ1-2	TGCGCCAGCAGCCAAGATAGCCGCGAAGCTAACTATGGCTACACCTTC	CASSQDSREANYGYTF
-	TRBD2	TRBV10-2	TRBJ2-3	TGCGCCAGCAGTGAGTCGACTAGCCAGGATACGCAGTATTTT	CASSESTSQDTQYF
-	-	TRBV4-1	TRBJ2-1	TGCGCCAGCAGTACAGGGTATGAGCAGTTCTTC	CASSTGYEQFF
-	-	TRBV10-1	TRBJ1-5	TGCGCCAGCAGTGACCGGACAGCTAGGAGCAATCAGCCCCAGCATTTT	CASSDRTARSNQPQHF
-	-	TRBV5-1	TRBJ1-2	TGCGCCAGCAGCTTGGAAGGGGTACCTAACTATGGCTACACCTTC	CASSLEGVPNYGYTF
-	TRBD2	TRBV6-4	TRBJ2-2	TGTGCCAGCAGTGGGTTCGGCGGGGGAAGAACCGGGGAGCTGTTTTTT	CASSGFGGGRTGELFF
-	TRBD2	TRBV19	TRBJ2-7	TGTGCCAGTAGTGCTGGCGGGGGTTACGAGCAGTACTTC	CASSAGGGYEQYF
-	TRBD1	TRBV6-5	TRBJ1-2	TGTGCCACCAGACAGGGGAGAAGCTACACCTTC	CATRQGRSYTF
-	-	TRBV9	TRBJ1-3	TGTGCCAGCAGCTCACAGATAATTAGCTCTGGAAACACCATATATTTT	CASSSQIISSGNTIYF
-	-	TRBV5-1	TRBJ2-2	TGCGCCAGCAGCAGAGAGACAAGTAACACCGGGGAGCTGTTTTTT	CASSRETSNTGELFF
once	-	TRBV19	TRBJ1-1	TGTGCCAGTAGTGGCCCGCTGAACACTGAAGCTTTCTTT	CASSGPLNTEAFF
-	TRBD2	TRBV5-1	TRBJ2-1	TGCGCCAGCAGCTCCACCCCGGGACTAACCAATGAGCAGTTCTTC	CASSSTPGLTNEQFF
-	-	TRBV2	TRBJ1-2	TGTGCCAGCAGCCAAGGACTTAACTATGGCTACACCTTC	CASSQGLNYGYTF
-	-	TRBV5-1	TRBJ2-1	TGCGCCAGCAGCCAACAAGACAGTTATCGAGCCTCCTACAATGAGCAGTTCTTC	CASSQQDSYRASYNEQFF
-	TRBD1	TRBV7-9	TRBJ1-2	TGTGCCAGCAACGCTCTAGGACAGGCCGGAAAATTTCATGGCTACACCTTC	CASNALGQAGKFHGYTF
-	-	TRBV28	TRBJ1-5	TGTGCCGGACGGGGGGGCCTTTTACAGCCCCAGCATTTT	CAGRGGLLQPQHF
-	-	TRBV6-5	TRBJ2-1	TGTGCCAGCAGCGCCACAGGGATAGATGAGCAGTTCTTC	CASSATGIDEQFF
-	-	TRBV19	TRBJ2-1	TGTGCCAGTAGTACCGACAGGTATGGGTACAATGAGCAGTTCTTC	CASSTDRYGYNEQFF
-	TRBD2	TRBV5-4	TRBJ2-1	TGTGCCAGCAAAGCGGGGGGGCTGGGGAATGAGCAGTTCTTC	CASKAGGLGNEQFF
few	-	TRBV27	TRBJ2-5	TGTGCCAGCAGTCCCAACCAAGAGACCCAGTACTTC	CASSPNQETQYF
-	-	TRBV6-6	TRBJ2-1	TGTGCCAGCTCCGGGGGAAGAAACTACAATGAGCAGTTCTTC	CASSGGRNYNEQFF
-	-	TRBV6-2/TRBV6-3	TRBJ1-1	TGTGCCAGCAGTACCGGACAGTCTGAAGCTTTCTTT	CASSTGQSEAFF
few	TRBD2	TRBV11-2	TRBJ2-7	TGTGCCAGCAGCTTAACGGGACTAGCGGGGAACGAGCAGTACTTC	CASSLTGLAGNEQYF
-	-	TRBV19	TRBJ2-1	TGTGCCAGTAGTCCCTTTGGGGGGACGAGCAATGAGCAGTTCTTC	CASSPFGGTSNEQFF
-	TRBD2	TRBV5-1	TRBJ2-4	TGCGCCAGCAGTCCCCTTGGGACTAGCGAAGCCAAAAACATTCAGTACTTC	CASSPLGTSEAKNIQYF
-	-	TRBV5-1	TRBJ1-1	TGCGCCAGCAGCCCTTTACGCCAAGGGGGAAACACTGAAGCTTTCTTT	CASSPLRQGGNTEAFF
-	-	TRBV28	TRBJ1-1	TGTGCCAGCAGTTCACGGAACAGGGTCAAGACTGAAGCTTTCTTT	CASSSRNRVKTEAFF
-	TRBD2	TRBV10-1	TRBJ2-3	TGCGCCAGCAGTGAGCCCACCCCTAGCGGCCCAGATACGCAGTATTTT	CASSEPTPSGPDTQYF
-	-	TRBV5-5	TRBJ1-1	TGTGCCAGCAGCTTGATAGACTACACTGAAGCTTTCTTT	CASSLIDYTEAFF
-	-	TRBV19	TRBJ2-4	TGTGCCAGTAGCGCTAAGACAGGACCACAGTACTTC	CASSAKTGPQYF
-	TRBD1	TRBV18	TRBJ1-5	TGTGCCAGCTCGCTCCGGGACAGGGGGCTGAGCAATCAGCCCCAGCATTTT	CASSLRDRGLSNQPQHF
-	-	TRBV2	TRBJ1-5	TGTGCCAGCAGCCAGGGAACTAGCAATCAGCCCCAGCATTTT	CASSQGTSNQPQHF
-	-	TRBV7-2	TRBJ1-5	TGTGCCAGCAGCATCCGGGGACTTTCCAATCAGCCCCAGCATTTT	CASSIRGLSNQPQHF
once	-	TRBV3-1/TRBV3-2	TRBJ2-3	TGTGCCAGCAGCCAAGTAAGCGATACGCAGTATTTT	CASSQVSDTQYF
once	TRBD1	TRBV2	TRBJ1-2	TGTGCCAGCAGTTGGACAGGGGGGTATGGCTACACCTTC	CASSWTGGYGYTF
once	TRBD1	TRBV3-1/TRBV3-2	TRBJ2-3	TGTGCCAGCAGCCAAGCGAGACAGGGACCTACCTCATTCCCCACCATCACAGATACGCAGTATTTT	CASSQARQGPTSFPTITDTQYF
-	TRBD1	TRBV28	TRBJ2-7	TGTGCCAGTGGACAGGGGCATTCCTACGAGCAGTACTTC	CASGQGHSYEQYF
-	-	TRBV3-1/TRBV3-2	TRBJ2-7	TGTGCCAGCAGCCAAGATTACGGCTCCTACGAGCAGTACTTC	CASSQDYGSYEQYF
-	TRBD1	TRBV15	TRBJ2-7	TGTGCCACCAGCAGGAACAGGGGCTACGAGCAGTACTTC	CATSRNRGYEQYF
-	-	TRBV28	TRBJ1-2	TGTGCCAGCAGTTTAACGCGGGGGGCGCTGAGGGGCTACACCTTC	CASSLTRGALRGYTF
-	TRBD2	TRBV6-1	TRBJ2-3	TGTGCCAGCAGTGAAGCGCGGACTAGCGGATACACAGATACGCAGTATTTT	CASSEARTSGYTDTQYF
-	TRBD1	TRBV3-1/TRBV3-2	TRBJ1-6	TGTGCCAGCAGCCAAGGGACAGGGGATTCACCCCTCCACTTT	CASSQGTGDSPLHF
-	TRBD1	TRBV6-5	TRBJ1-5	TGTGCCAGCAGGCCCGACAGGGGCCATCAGCCCCAGCATTTT	CASRPDRGHQPQHF
-	TRBD2	TRBV24-1	TRBJ2-1	TGTGCCACCAGTGATCCTACGGGGGGTGCGACTGCCAAACCCTACAATGAGCAGTTCTTC	CATSDPTGGATAKPYNEQFF
-	TRBD2	TRBV4-1	TRBJ2-7	TGCGCCAGCAGCCTAGCGGGGGTATCCTACGAGCAGTACTTC	CASSLAGVSYEQYF
-	TRBD2	TRBV6-1	TRBJ2-1	TGTGCCAGCAGTGAAGGAGCCGGGGGGGCCTGGGAGCAGTTCTTC	CASSEGAGGAWEQFF
-	TRBD1	TRBV5-4	TRBJ2-7	TGTGCCAGCAGCTTTAGGGGACAGGGGGAGCAGTACTTC	CASSFRGQGEQYF
once	-	TRBV14	TRBJ1-2	TGTGCCAGCAGCAAAGGGCCCAATCCGGGGGGCAACTATGGCTACACCTTC	CASSKGPNPGGNYGYTF
-	TRBD1	TRBV7-9	TRBJ1-6	TGTGCCAGCAGCTTCGCAGGGGGTAGCTCCTATAATTCACCCCTCCACTTT	CASSFAGGSSYNSPLHF